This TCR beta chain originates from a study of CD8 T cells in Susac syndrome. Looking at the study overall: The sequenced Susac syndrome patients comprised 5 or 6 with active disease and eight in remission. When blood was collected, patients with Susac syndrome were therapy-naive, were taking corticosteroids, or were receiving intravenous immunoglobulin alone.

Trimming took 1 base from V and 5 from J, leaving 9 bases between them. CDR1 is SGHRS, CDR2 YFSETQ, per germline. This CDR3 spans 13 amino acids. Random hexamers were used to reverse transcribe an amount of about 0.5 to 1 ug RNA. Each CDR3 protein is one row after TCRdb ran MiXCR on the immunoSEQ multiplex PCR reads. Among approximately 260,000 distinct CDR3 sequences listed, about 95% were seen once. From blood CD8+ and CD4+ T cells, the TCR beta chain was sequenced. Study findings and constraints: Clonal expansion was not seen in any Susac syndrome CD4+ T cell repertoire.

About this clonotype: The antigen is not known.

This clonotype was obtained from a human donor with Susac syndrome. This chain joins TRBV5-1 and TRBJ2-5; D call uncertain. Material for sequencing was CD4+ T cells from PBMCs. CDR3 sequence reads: CASSLFVRETQYF. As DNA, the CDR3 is TGCGCCAGCAGCTTGTTTGTGAGGGAGACCCAGTACTTC.